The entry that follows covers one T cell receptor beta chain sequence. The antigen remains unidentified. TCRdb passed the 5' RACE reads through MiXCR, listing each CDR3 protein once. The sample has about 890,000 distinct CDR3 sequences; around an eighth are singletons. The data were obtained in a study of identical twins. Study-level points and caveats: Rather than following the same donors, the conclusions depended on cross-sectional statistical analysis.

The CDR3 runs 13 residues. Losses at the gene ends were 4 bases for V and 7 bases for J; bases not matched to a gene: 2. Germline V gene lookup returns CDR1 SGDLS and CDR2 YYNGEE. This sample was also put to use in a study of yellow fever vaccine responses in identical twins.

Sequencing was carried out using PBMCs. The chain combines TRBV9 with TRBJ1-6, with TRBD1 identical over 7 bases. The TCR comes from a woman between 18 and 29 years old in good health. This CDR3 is CASSSDRNSPLHF. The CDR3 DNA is TGTGCCAGCAGCTCGGACAGGAATTCACCCCTCCACTTT.